This T cell receptor beta chain appears in the sequencing data of a study of blood T cell repertoires in COVID-19. Germline V gives CDR1 SGHRS, CDR2 YFSETQ. Trimming left V 4 bases short and J 0 bases short, with 13 bases between. The CDR3 has 15 amino acids. The assay was immunoSEQ multiplex PCR, and TCRdb's table has in-frame clones only and misses some. The table has about 65,000 clones, 70% to 85% seen once. Sequencing was done on a sample of peripheral blood. The rearrangement uses TRBV5-1 and TRBJ1-1; D not certain. The origin of this receptor is a human donor in a cohort sampled during active COVID-19. This CDR3 is CASSGNAGMNTEAFF. For the CDR3, the DNA is TGCGCCAGCAGCGGAAATGCCGGGATGAACACTGAAGCTTTCTTT.